The next 10 T cell receptor beta chains were all read from a single sample in a study of CD8 T cells in ankylosing spondylitis. TCRdb reprocessed the 5' RACE reads with MiXCR, giving one entry per CDR3 protein. The table lists 250,000 to 400,000 distinct CDR3 sequences, approximately 10% of them singletons. Input material: blood, either unsorted or a sorted T cell fraction (not recorded which). All receptors derive from a female donor with ankylosing spondylitis or in good health (not recorded which).

This clonotype occurred many times. The rearrangement uses TRBV6-1 and TRBJ1-4; 10 bases are shared with TRBD1. The germline CDR1 and CDR2 sequences are MNHNS and SASEGT. After removal of 7 bases from V and 8 bases from J, the junction contained 7 bases not matched to a gene. The CDR3 covers 14 residues. The CDR3 region is CASTRDRGAEKLFF. The CDR3 DNA follows: TGTGCCAGCACCCGGGACAGGGGAGCCGAAAAACTGTTTTTT.

In its sample, this clonotype was seen many times. The chain couples TRBV11-2 to TRBJ2-6; D might be TRBD1 (6 bases). CDR3 length: 18 residues. Germline CDR1 and CDR2: SGHAT and FQNNGV. The ends were cut back, 2 bases at V and 1 base at J, with 15 bases in the middle. The DNA of the CDR3 is TGTGCCAGCAGCTTACAGGGGCGTTCCCCATCTGGGGCCAACGTCCTGACTTTC. Residues: CASSLQGRSPSGANVLTF.

This clonotype appeared many times. The rearrangement uses TRBV30 and TRBJ1-2; 8 bases are a match to TRBD1. V shed 0 bases, J shed 6 bases, and the junction held 15 bases outside the gene matches. The CDR3 runs to 17 residues. The germline V gene encodes CDR1 GTSNPN and CDR2 SVGIG (reference sequence). The CDR3: CAWSVKVPGGLMDGYTF. For the CDR3, the DNA is TGTGCCTGGAGTGTAAAGGTCCCAGGGGGCTTGATGGATGGCTACACCTTC.

The genes are TRBV11-3 and TRBJ2-2; 8 bases map to TRBD1. Germline V lookup: CDR1 SGHNT, CDR2 YENEEA. This CDR3 has 15 residues. J was trimmed by 5 bases and V by 5 bases; bases with no gene match: 7. CDR3 amino acids: CASSRTGLGTGELFF. Here the CDR3 DNA reads TGTGCCAGCAGCCGGACAGGGCTCGGGACCGGGGAGCTGTTTTTT.

This clonotype was detected many times. The chain uses TRBV12-3 or TRBV12-4 and TRBJ2-2; a weak D match, TRBD2 (6 bases). V was clipped by 6 bases and J by 6 bases, with 17 bases between them. There are 15 residues in the CDR3. CDR3 amino acids: CASRPPLGEAGELFF. CDR3 DNA sequence: TGTGCCAGCAGACCTCCCCTGGGGGAGGCCGGGGAGCTGTTTTTT.

This clonotype was seen ten or more times. The genes are TRBV12-3 or TRBV12-4 and TRBJ2-3, with a possible D match to TRBD2 (5 bases). Trimming cost V 2 bases and J 6 bases, with 12 bases left between them. CDR3 length: 14 residues. CDR3 DNA: TGTGCCAGCAGTTTATACCAACGCGGGGATACGCAGTATTTT. As protein: CASSLYQRGDTQYF.

Ten or more counts support this clonotype. This sequence joins TRBV5-1 and TRBJ2-1; 7 bases are shared with TRBD2. The CDR3 covers 14 residues. V lost 4 bases and J lost 5; bases outside the gene matches: 6. Germline-derived CDR1 and CDR2 are SGHRS and YFSETQ. The CDR3 DNA sequence: TGCGCCAGCAGCCCACCGGGACTACACAATGAGCAGTTCTTC. Its protein product is CASSPPGLHNEQFF.

This clonotype was seen at least ten times. This sequence joins TRBV7-7 and TRBJ2-5, with D unresolved. Trimming pared 0 bases from V and 5 bases from J, leaving 10 bases between. CDR3 length: 14 residues. Looked up from germline, CDR1 is SSHAT and CDR2 is FNYEAQ (reference sequence). In DNA form, the CDR3 reads TGTGCCAGCAGCTTAGCGTTCGGGTGGGAGACCCAGTACTTC. This translates into CASSLAFGWETQYF.

This clonotype was seen a few times. J is TRBJ1-3 and V is TRBV7-8; D not resolved. V was pared by 5 bases and J by 0 bases, with 20 bases between. Germline V CDR1 and CDR2: SGHVS, FQNEAQ. The CDR3 consists of 18 residues. This CDR3 is CASSPEWGRQPSGNTIYF. The CDR3 coding sequence is TGTGCCAGCAGCCCCGAGTGGGGTCGCCAACCCTCTGGAAACACCATATATTTT.

This clonotype showed up just a few times. The chain carries TRBV7-2 and TRBJ2-1; weak D call: TRBD2 (6 bases). Germline V gene sequence: CDR1 SGHTA, CDR2 FQGNSA. Trimming removed 2 bases at V and 9 bases at J, with 14 bases between. The CDR3 totals 14 residues. The CDR3 is CASSLMGWRGEQFF. In DNA, the CDR3 is TGTGCCAGCAGCTTAATGGGCTGGCGGGGTGAGCAGTTCTTC.